This entry lists 5 T cell receptor beta chains sequenced from one sample in a study of CD8 T cells in Susac syndrome. Reverse transcription of about 0.5 to 1 ug RNA used random hexamers. TCRdb itself ran the immunoSEQ multiplex PCR reads through MiXCR, one entry per CDR3 protein. The sample has 150,000 to 250,000 distinct CDR3 sequences; about 96% are singletons. The sample comprised CD4+ T cells from PBMCs. These receptor sequences come from a human donor with multiple sclerosis.

A note on this clonotype: One junction end does not reproduce the germline sequence, and a read error may be involved. This chain links TRBV14 with TRBJ2-7, with 8 positions matching TRBD2. Germline V gives CDR1 SGHDN, CDR2 FVKESK. This CDR3 contains 13 residues. The CDR3 region is CASSRSTLAGPNF. Written as DNA, the CDR3 is TGTGCCAGCAGCCGCTCCACTCTAGCGGGCCCCAACTTC. The full variable domain, completed using reference TRBV14 and TRBJ2-7, is EAGVTQFPSHSVIEKGQTVTLRCDPISGHDNLYWYRRVMGKEIKFLLHFVKESKQDESGMPNNRFLAERTGGTYSTLKVQPAELEDSGVYFCASSRSTLAGPNFGPGTRLTVT.

The rearrangement uses TRBV20-1 and TRBJ2-1, with D unclear. CDR3 length equals 13 residues. CDR1 and CDR2 (germline): DFQATT, SNEGSKA (reference sequence). The V end lost 6 bases, the J end lost 1 base, and 10 bases lay between the germline ends. The CDR3 loop is CSAPPGSYNEQFF. Here the CDR3 DNA reads TGCAGTGCCCCCCCGGGTTCCTACAATGAGCAGTTCTTC.

V is TRBV3-1 and J is TRBJ1-1; D remains ambiguous. CDR3 length: 14 residues. V was shortened by 3 bases and J by 4 bases, with 12 bases between the two germline ends. Germline V gene sequence: CDR1 LGHDT, CDR2 YNNKEL (reference sequence). The CDR3 DNA sequence: TGTGCCAGCAGCCACTTAGAAGGAGGCACTGAAGCTTTCTTT. As protein: CASSHLEGGTEAFF.

The rearrangement links TRBV15 to TRBJ2-7, with D perhaps TRBD1 or TRBD2 (5 bases each). Germline V gene lookup returns CDR1 LNHNV and CDR2 YYDKDF (reference sequence). Trimming took 6 bases from V and 1 from J, leaving 13 bases between them. The length of the CDR3 is 14 residues. The CDR3 nucleotides read TGTGCCACCAGTACCGGGACGGGATCCTACGAGCAGTACTTC. Encoded protein: CATSTGTGSYEQYF. Drawing the rest from reference TRBV15 and TRBJ2-7, the complete variable domain is DAMVIQNPRYQVTQFGKPVTLSCSQTLNHNVMYWYQQKSSQAPKLLFHYYDKDFNNEADTPDNFQSRRPNTSFCFLDIRSPGLGDTAMYLCATSTGTGSYEQYFGPGTRLTVT.

The gene calls are TRBV29-1 and TRBJ1-2, with TRBD1 matching 11 bases. Losses at the gene ends were 7 bases for V and 2 bases for J; bases not matched to a gene: 3. Germline loops: CDR1 SQVTM, CDR2 ANQGSEA. The CDR3 loop spans 13 amino acids. This chain's CDR3 is CSAGTGGNYGYTF. CDR3 DNA: TGCAGCGCGGGGACAGGGGGAAACTATGGCTACACCTTC.